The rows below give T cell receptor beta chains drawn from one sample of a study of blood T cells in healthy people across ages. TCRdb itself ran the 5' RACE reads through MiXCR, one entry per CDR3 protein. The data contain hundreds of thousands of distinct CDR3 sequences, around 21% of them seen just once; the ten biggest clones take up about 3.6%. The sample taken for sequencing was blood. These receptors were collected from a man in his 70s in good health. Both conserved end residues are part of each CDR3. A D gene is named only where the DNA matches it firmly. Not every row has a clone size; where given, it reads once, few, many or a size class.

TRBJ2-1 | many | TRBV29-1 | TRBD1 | TGCAGCGTTGCCCGCCTGGACAGGGGAGATGAGCAGTTCTTC | CSVARLDRGDEQFF
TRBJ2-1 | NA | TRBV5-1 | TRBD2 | TGCGCCAGCAGCTTGGCGGGACTAGCGGGAGATGAGCAGTTCTTC | CASSLAGLAGDEQFF
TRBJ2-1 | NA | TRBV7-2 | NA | TGTGCCAGCAGCCCCCAAGGCGGAGCATTCTATGAGCAGTTCTTC | CASSPQGGAFYEQFF
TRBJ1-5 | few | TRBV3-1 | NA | TGTGCCAGCAGCCAGACCGGGACGAAGAATAGCAATCAGCCCCAGCATTTT | CASSQTGTKNSNQPQHF
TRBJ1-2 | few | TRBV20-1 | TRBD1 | TGCAGTGCTGGACAGGGCACTAACTATGGCTACACCTTC | CSAGQGTNYGYTF
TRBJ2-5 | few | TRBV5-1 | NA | TGCGCCAGCAACATCATAGGGAGCGGAGGGGGGGAGACCCAGTACTTC | CASNIIGSGGGETQYF
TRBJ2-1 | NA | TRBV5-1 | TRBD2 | TGCGCCAGCAGCTTGGCGCCTAGCGGCTCCCCCTACAATGAGCAGTTCTTC | CASSLAPSGSPYNEQFF
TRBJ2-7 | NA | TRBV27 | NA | TGTGCCAGCAGTTTGGGGACACCAACCTCCTACGAGCAGTACTTC | CASSLGTPTSYEQYF
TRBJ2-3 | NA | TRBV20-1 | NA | TGCAGTGCTAGAGATCTTATAAGTGCGGGCAGTTTCACAGATACGCAGTATTTT | CSARDLISAGSFTDTQYF
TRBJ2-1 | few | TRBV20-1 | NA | TGCAGTGCGGACACAGGGTATTCGGATGAGCAGTTCTTC | CSADTGYSDEQFF
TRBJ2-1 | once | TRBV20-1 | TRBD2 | TGCAGTGCTAGACGGCTAGCGGGGAACAATGAGCAGTTCTTC | CSARRLAGNNEQFF
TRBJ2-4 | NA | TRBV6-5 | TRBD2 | TGTGCCAGCAGCCGACTAGCGGGTAATACCAAAAACATTCAGTACTTC | CASSRLAGNTKNIQYF
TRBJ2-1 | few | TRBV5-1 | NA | TGCGCCAGCAGCTTTTGGGGGCTCAATGAGCAGTTCTTC | CASSFWGLNEQFF
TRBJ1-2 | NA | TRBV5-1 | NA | TGCGCCAGCAGCCCCGGGCCGAGAGTGGATGGCTACACCTTC | CASSPGPRVDGYTF
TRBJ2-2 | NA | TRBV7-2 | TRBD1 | TGTGCCAGCAGCTGGGGACAGGGCCCAAACACCGGGGAGCTGTTTTTT | CASSWGQGPNTGELFF
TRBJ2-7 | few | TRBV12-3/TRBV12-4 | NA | TGTGCCAGCAGTTTAGCTCAGGGGGGGGAGCAGTACTTC | CASSLAQGGEQYF
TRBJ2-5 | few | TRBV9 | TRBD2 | TGTGCCAGCAGCGTAGAAGGGACTAGCGGGAGAGAGACCCAGTACTTC | CASSVEGTSGRETQYF
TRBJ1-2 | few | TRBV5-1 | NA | TGCGCCAGCAGCTTAGAGACGCAAAGTTACGGCTACACCTTC | CASSLETQSYGYTF
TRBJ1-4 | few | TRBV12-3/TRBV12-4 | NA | TGTGCCAGCAGTTTCGCGGGGGCTACAACTAATGAAAAACTGTTTTTT | CASSFAGATTNEKLFF
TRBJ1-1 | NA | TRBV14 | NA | TGCGCCAGCAGAAGATTTGGGGGGGAGGCGGGCACTGAAGCTTTCTTT | CASRRFGGEAGTEAFF
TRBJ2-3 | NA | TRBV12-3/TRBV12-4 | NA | TGTGCCAGCAGTTTACTTGGCCCGACTAGCACAGATACGCAGTATTTT | CASSLLGPTSTDTQYF
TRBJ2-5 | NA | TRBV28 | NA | TGTGCCAGCAGTTTGACGGGAGCAGGCGGGAAGACCCAGTACTTC | CASSLTGAGGKTQYF
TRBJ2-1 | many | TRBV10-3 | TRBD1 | TGTGCCATCAGTGAGTCCCGGACAGGTACAAAGGATGGGCAGTTCTTC | CAISESRTGTKDGQFF
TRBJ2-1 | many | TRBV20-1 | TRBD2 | TGCAGTGCTAGTTATAGCGGGAGCTCCTACAATGAGCAGTTCTTC | CSASYSGSSYNEQFF
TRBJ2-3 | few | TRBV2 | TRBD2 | TGTGCCAGCAGTAAACTAGCGGCTAGCACAGATACGCAGTATTTT | CASSKLAASTDTQYF
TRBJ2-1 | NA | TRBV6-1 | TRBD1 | TGTGCCAGCACCGAAAATATCGGGACAGCGCAGTTCTTC | CASTENIGTAQFF
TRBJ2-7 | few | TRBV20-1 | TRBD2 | TGCAGTGCTAGGCGGGTCGGGCTAGCGGATTACGAGCAGTACTTC | CSARRVGLADYEQYF
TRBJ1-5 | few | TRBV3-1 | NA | TGTGCCAGCAGCCCCCCCAGCGGTTGGCCCCAGCATTTT | CASSPPSGWPQHF
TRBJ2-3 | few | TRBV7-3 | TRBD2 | TGTGCCAGCAGCCCCACTCACGGGGGGGATACGCAGTATTTT | CASSPTHGGDTQYF
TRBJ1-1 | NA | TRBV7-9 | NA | TGTGCCAGCAGCCAACGACGCGCTCAGAGGGAAGCTTTCTTT | CASSQRRAQREAFF
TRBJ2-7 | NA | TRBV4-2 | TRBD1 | TGTGCCAGCAGCCAAGAGTGGCAGGGGGAGTACTACGAGCAGTACTTC | CASSQEWQGEYYEQYF
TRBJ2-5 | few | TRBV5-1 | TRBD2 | TGCGCCAGCAGCTTAGCGGGATTCGAGACCCAGTACTTC | CASSLAGFETQYF